This T cell receptor (beta chain) was identified in a study of OX40 agonist ivuxolimab in advanced cancers. With respect to this clone: Antigen: not known.

Findings and caveats of the study: In the 0.1-3.0 mg/kg groups, partial responders showed among the lowest expansion. Antigen targets of the expanded peripheral T cells went undetermined.

V shed 2 bases, J shed 4 bases, and the junction held 2 bases outside the gene matches. The CDR3 consists of 15 residues. Per germline, CDR1 SGHRS and CDR2 YFSETQ. Produced via immunoSEQ multiplex PCR; TCRdb's table is partial and in-frame only. The profile shows 35,000 to 45,000 clones, roughly 90% of them singletons. V is TRBV5-1 and J is TRBJ2-5, with 13 bases aligning to TRBD2. This TCR derives from an adult with an advanced solid tumor such as melanoma, head and neck, liver or kidney cancer. Here the sequenced sample was CD4+ or CD8+ T cells sorted from blood, taken in a trial of the OX40 agonist ivuxolimab. CDR3 coding DNA: TGCGCCAGCAGCTTTACTAGCGGGAGGGGAGAGACCCAGTACTTC. This encodes CASSFTSGRGETQYF.